This entry concerns a single TCR beta chain. Its specificity is not known. The data originate from a study of cytomegalovirus exposure and HLA in healthy donors. Study observations and caveats: A later analysis linked a missense DCLRE1C variant to TCR beta V- and J-gene trimming. Several of the most significant clusters were apparently associated with common viral pathogens in a later analysis.

Germline assignment: CDR1 SEHNR and CDR2 FQNEAQ (reference sequence). CDR3 length: 14 residues. The V end was cut by 3 bases, the J end by 6 bases, with 12 bases between. In the PCR, 60 Vbeta and 13 Jbeta primers were used. Clones were sequenced by immunoSEQ multiplex PCR, and TCRdb holds only the in-frame ones, with some missing. The sample contains around 140,000 clones, less than 85% of which appear only once. This receptor was taken from a man in his forties or fifties in good health and CMV-seronegative. Specimen: PBMCs. The rearrangement links TRBV7-9 to TRBJ2-1; D may be TRBD2 (7 bases). The CDR3 is CASSFGGAGNEQFF. The CDR3 DNA sequence: TGTGCCAGCAGCTTTGGGGGGGCGGGCAATGAGCAGTTCTTC.